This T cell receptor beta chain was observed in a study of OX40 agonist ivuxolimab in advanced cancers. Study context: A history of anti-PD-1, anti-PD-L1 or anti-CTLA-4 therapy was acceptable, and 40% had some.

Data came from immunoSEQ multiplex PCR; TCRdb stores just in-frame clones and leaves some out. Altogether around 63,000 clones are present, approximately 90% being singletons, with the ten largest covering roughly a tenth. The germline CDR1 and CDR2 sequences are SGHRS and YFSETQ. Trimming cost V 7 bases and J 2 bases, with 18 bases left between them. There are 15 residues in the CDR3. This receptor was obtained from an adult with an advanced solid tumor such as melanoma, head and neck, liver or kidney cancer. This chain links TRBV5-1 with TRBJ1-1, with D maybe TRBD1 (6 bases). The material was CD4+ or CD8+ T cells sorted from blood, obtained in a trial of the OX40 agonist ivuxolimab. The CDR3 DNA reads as TGCGCCAGCGCAAGGGCCGGGACACTTAACACTGAAGCTTTCTTT. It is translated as CASARAGTLNTEAFF.